Given below is one T cell receptor beta chain in context. What this receptor recognizes is not known. One base away there is no much larger clone; base qualities are not given. The cohort comprised 29 patients with locally advanced or metastatic urothelial carcinoma treated at Memorial Sloan Kettering on a trial protocol. Peripheral blood mononuclear cells were collected pretreatment and during treatment, at between 1 and 8 total time points per patient. The Qiagen DNeasy Blood extraction kit was used to purify genomic DNA from total PBMCs and tumor samples. PBMCs were collected pretreatment and during treatment and were isolated and stored as previously described. This sample stems from a study of PD-L1 blockade in urothelial cancer (dated by TCRdb to about 2017). Regarding the research as a whole: Every patient began therapy at some point between 2013 and 2015 and was given atezolizumab 1,200 mg intravenously every 3 weeks. About 85% of the roughly 29 patients were males with bladder-origin urothelial cancer, and about 65% of the roughly 29 reported a prior smoking history. An ECOG performance status of 0 or 1 was recorded for the patients, and 0 to 3 prior chemotherapy regimens had been received by the patients. Blood samples were analyzed at two time points: 3 weeks after treatment start (second dose) and 6 weeks after treatment start. Blood samples gave a median of approximately 150,000 T cells and roughly 83,000 unique TCRs, with a median clonality of roughly 0.08. An exploratory multi-omic analysis was conducted of the somatic, immune and clinical correlates of response to PD-L1 blockade with atezolizumab in urothelial cancer. Pretreatment tumor samples, along with matched peripheral blood collected serially before and after atezolizumab treatment, underwent TCR sequencing. Durable clinical benefit meant progression-free survival longer than 6 months, and TCR features were also tested against progression-free and overall survival. Whole exome sequencing and RNA sequencing of pretreatment tumors were performed alongside TCR sequencing in the same patients. Durable clinical benefit was achieved by nine patients but not by the remaining 20. Just over 28 patients had pretreatment blood TCR-seq, some 24 had at least one posttreatment blood collection, and some 24 had tumor TCR-seq. General findings and caveats noted by the study authors: Because the sample size was small (n ≈ 30) and many exploratory analyses were performed, the results are intended to be hypothesis-generating. Improved progression-free and overall survival was associated with having pretreatment peripheral blood TCR clonality below the median. Patients with durable benefit showed greater expansion of tumor-associated TCR clones in peripheral blood 3 weeks after starting treatment (n ≈ 23, p = 0.022).

To estimate absolute template abundance from read counts, synthetic TCR analog templates were spiked into each PCR. The immunoSEQ assay used bias-controlled V and J gene primers to amplify TCRbeta CDR3 regions from genomic DNA. Sequencing of rearranged TCRbeta segments was performed at approximately 20X coverage. The source study handled its data this way. Sequencing errors were corrected by clustering, and CDR3s were annotated against IMGT so that V, D and J genes could be assigned. Downstream analyses used only productive TCRbeta rearrangements, leaving out any out-of-frame or stop-codon sequences. Clonality was calculated as one minus the Shannon entropy normalized by the log of the number of unique productive sequences. Clones differing between time points or between blood and tumor were identified by Fisher's exact test with Benjamini-Hochberg correction at adjusted p below 0.01. TCRdb took this table from immuneACCESS and kept in-frame rearrangements with V and J called. Such tables lack part of the clones; where checked against another copy, unresolved V genes explain under half of the gap, and the rest is unexplained. V and J calls and clone size are as listed in that table; D and trimming were resolved from the DNA. This sample has 50,000 or so clones in its table, and around three quarters of those were observed once. The top ten clonotypes cover less than 4.5% of the sample.

This clonotype was sampled from a man in his sixties or seventies with urothelial cancer. The input for sequencing was PBMCs, taken around atezolizumab (anti-PD-L1) treatment.

The nucleotide sequence reads as follows: TGCGCCAGCACTAACCAGGGGGCGCGAGAGCAGTACTTC. Its coded protein is CASTNQGAREQYF. The chain uses TRBV5-1 and TRBJ2-7; 8 central nucleotides agree with TRBD1. The CDR3 has 13 amino acids, counting the end cysteine and phenylalanine. The CDR3 DNA has 39 bases and is translated from base 1. The germline V end is reduced by 6 bases and the J end by 7 bases; junction bases left unmatched: 9. From a lookup of the germline V gene, CDR1 and CDR2 are SGHRS and YFSETQ.